Described below is a single T cell receptor (delta chain) sequence and its context. TCRdb attributes to this sequence the protein of a much larger clone, which differs from the DNA translation at residue 15; a read error is likely, and the protein displayed is translated from the DNA. TCRdb reran clone calling via CATT on the multiplex PCR reads. The table records approximately 50,000 delta-chain clones, roughly 1.9% of them present only once. This specimen comes from a study of γδ T cells in repeated Plasmodium falciparum infection. At the level of the study: Over roughly 600 days, donors received four mosquito-bite P. falciparum NF54 infections.

Vgamma9/Vdelta2+ and Vdelta2-negative gammadelta T cells were flow-sorted from PBMC for bulk sequencing. Germline V gene sequence: CDR1 TSWWSYY, CDR2 QGS. The germline V and J ends were trimmed by 2 bases and 0 bases, with 43 bases remaining between them. CDR3 length: 26 residues. The specimen sequenced was gamma-delta T cells from blood. V gene TRDV1 combines with J gene TRDJ1, with D perhaps matching TRDD2 (5 bases). No J gene is reported in TCRdb; it was inferred here by comparing the DNA with germline. The receptor was derived from a pool of human donors (malaria-infected and uninfected, not separated). The CDR3 protein is CALGETLSTAFVALPTCPKYTDKLIF. CDR3 nucleotides: TGTGCTCTTGGGGAAACCCTCTCTACTGCGTTCGTGGCCCTCCCTACTTGCCCAAAATACACCGATAAACTCATCTTT.